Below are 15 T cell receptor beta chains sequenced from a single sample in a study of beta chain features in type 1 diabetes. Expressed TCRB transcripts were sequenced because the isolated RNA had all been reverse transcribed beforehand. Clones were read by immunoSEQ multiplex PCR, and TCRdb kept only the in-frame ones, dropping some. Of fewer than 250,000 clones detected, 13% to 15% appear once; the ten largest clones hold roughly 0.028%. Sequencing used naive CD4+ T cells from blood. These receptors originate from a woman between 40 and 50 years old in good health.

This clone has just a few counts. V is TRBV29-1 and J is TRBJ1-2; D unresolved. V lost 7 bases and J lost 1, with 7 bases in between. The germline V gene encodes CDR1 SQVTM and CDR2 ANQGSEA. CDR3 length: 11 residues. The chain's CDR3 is CSGASNYGYTF. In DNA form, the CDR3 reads TGCAGCGGCGCAAGTAACTATGGCTACACCTTC.

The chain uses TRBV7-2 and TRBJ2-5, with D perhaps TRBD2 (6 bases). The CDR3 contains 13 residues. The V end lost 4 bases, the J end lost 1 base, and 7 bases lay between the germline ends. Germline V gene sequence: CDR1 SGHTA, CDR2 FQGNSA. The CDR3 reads CASSYGGQETQYF. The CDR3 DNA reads TGTGCCAGCAGCTACGGGGGCCAAGAGACCCAGTACTTC.

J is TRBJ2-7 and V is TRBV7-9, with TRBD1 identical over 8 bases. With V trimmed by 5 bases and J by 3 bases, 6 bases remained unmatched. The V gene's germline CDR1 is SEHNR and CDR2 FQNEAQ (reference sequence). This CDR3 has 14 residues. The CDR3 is CASSGQGGLYEQYF. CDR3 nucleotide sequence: TGTGCCAGCAGCGGACAGGGAGGCCTCTACGAGCAGTACTTC.

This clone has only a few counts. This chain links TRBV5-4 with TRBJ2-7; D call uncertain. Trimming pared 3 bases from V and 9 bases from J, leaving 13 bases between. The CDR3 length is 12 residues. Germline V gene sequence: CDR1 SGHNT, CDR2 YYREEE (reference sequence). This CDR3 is CASSSEQSAQYF. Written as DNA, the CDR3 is TGTGCCAGCAGCTCGGAACAGTCTGCGCAGTACTTC.

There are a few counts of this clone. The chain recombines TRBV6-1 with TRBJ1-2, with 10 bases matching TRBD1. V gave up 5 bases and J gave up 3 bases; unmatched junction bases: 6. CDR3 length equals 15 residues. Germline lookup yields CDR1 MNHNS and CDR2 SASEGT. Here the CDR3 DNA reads TGTGCCAGCAGTATCCGGGACAGGGGAGACTATGGCTACACCTTC. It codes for CASSIRDRGDYGYTF.

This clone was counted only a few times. CDR3 sequence reads: CASSLGLAGVNEQFF. The CDR3 DNA is TGCGCCAGCAGCCTGGGACTAGCGGGGGTGAATGAGCAGTTCTTC. This rearrangement joins TRBV5-1 to TRBJ2-1, with 14 nucleotides matching TRBD2. The CDR3 sequence is 15 residues long. Trimming cost V 4 bases and J 7 bases; bases outside gene matches: 4. Germline-derived CDR1 and CDR2 are SGHRS and YFSETQ.

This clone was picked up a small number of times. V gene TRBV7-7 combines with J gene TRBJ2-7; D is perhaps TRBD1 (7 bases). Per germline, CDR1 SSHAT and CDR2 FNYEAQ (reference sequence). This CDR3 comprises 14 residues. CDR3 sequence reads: CASSRGAQDYEQYF. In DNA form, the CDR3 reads TGTGCTAGCTCCAGGGGGGCTCAGGACTACGAGCAGTACTTC.

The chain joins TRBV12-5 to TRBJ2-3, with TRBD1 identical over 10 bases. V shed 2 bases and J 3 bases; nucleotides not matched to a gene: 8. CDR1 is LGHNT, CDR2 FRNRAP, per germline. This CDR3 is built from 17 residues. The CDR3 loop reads CASGLPQTGGTTDTQYF. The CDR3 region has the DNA TGTGCTAGTGGTTTGCCTCAGACAGGGGGCACGACAGATACGCAGTATTTT.

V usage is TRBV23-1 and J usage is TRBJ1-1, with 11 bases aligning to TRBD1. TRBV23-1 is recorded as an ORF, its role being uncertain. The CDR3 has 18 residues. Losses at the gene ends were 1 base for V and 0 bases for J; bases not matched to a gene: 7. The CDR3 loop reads CASSQCGTGGEVNTEAFF. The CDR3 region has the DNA TGCGCCAGCAGTCAATGCGGGACAGGGGGGGAGGTGAACACTGAAGCTTTCTTT.

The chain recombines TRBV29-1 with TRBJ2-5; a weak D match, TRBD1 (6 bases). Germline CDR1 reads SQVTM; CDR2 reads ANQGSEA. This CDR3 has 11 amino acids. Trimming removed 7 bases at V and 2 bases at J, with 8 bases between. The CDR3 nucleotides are TGCAGCGGCAGGGGTCAAGAGACCCAGTACTTC. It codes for CSGRGQETQYF.

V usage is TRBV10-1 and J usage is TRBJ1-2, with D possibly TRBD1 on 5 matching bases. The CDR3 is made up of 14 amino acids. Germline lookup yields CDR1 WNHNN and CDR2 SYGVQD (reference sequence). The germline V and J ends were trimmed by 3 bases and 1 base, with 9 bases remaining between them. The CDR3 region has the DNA TGCGCCAGCAGTGAAGACAGAAGTAACTATGGCTACACCTTC. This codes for CASSEDRSNYGYTF.

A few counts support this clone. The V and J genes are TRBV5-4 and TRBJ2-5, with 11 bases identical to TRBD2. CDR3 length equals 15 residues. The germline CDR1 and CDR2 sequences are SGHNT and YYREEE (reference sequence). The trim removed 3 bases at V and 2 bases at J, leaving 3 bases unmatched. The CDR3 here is CASSSGTSGQETQYF. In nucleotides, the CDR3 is TGTGCCAGCAGCTCCGGGACTAGCGGACAAGAGACCCAGTACTTC.

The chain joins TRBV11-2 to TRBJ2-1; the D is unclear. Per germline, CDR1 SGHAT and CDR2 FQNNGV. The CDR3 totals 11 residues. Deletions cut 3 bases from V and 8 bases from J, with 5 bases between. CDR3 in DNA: TGTGCCAGCAGCTTCTCCCATGAGCAGTTCTTC. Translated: CASSFSHEQFF.

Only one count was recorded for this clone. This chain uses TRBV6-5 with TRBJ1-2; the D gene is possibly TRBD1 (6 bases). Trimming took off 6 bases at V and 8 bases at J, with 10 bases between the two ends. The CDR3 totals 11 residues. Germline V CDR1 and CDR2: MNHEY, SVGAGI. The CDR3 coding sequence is TGTGCCAGCAGCAACAGGGACGGCTACACCTTC. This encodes CASSNRDGYTF.

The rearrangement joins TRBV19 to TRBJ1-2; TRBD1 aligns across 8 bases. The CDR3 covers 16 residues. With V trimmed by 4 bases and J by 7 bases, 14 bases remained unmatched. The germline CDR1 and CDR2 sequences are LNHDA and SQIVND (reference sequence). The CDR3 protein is CASSTLYDRGGSGYTF. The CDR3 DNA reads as TGTGCCAGTAGTACACTTTATGACAGGGGAGGAAGTGGCTACACCTTC.